This passage covers 25 T cell receptor beta chains from one sample sequenced in a study of CD8 T cells in ankylosing spondylitis. A single record per CDR3 protein comes from TCRdb applying MiXCR to the 5' RACE reads. The sample comprises approximately 200,000 distinct CDR3 sequences, roughly 13% of which are singletons, and more than 15% rests with the top ten. Sequenced: blood, either unsorted or a sorted T cell fraction (not recorded which). The receptors derive from a male donor with ankylosing spondylitis or in good health (not recorded which).

The chain has TRBV6-5 and TRBJ2-7; 9 nucleotides match TRBD1. CDR3 length: 14 amino acids. CDR1 is MNHEY, CDR2 SVGAGI, per germline. V dropped 4 bases and J dropped 0; count of bases not matched to a gene: 1. In DNA, the CDR3 is TGTGCCAGCAGTTGGGGACAGGGCTCCTACGAGCAGTACTTC. This encodes CASSWGQGSYEQYF.

The chain links TRBV6-1 to TRBJ2-7; TRBD2 matches at 16 bases. V dropped 6 bases and J dropped 0; count of bases not matched to a gene: 5. The CDR3 runs to 17 residues. The germline V gene has CDR1 MNHNS and CDR2 SASEGT. The CDR3 reads CASSQGLAGGPSYEQYF. CDR3 nucleotide sequence: TGTGCCAGCAGCCAGGGACTAGCGGGAGGGCCCTCCTACGAGCAGTACTTC.

This clonotype was found a few times. The J gene is TRBJ2-3, the V gene TRBV25-1, with unresolved D. Germline V gene sequence: CDR1 MGHDK, CDR2 SYGVNS. This CDR3 spans 12 amino acids. The ends were cut back, 6 bases at V and 6 bases at J, with 10 bases in the middle. The CDR3 sequence: CASSTILDTQYF. In DNA, the CDR3 is TGTGCCAGCAGCACTATTCTGGATACGCAGTATTTT.

This clonotype was picked up a small number of times. This sequence joins TRBV11-2 and TRBJ1-2; tentatively, D is TRBD1 (5 bases). This CDR3 has 15 residues. The germline V gene encodes CDR1 SGHAT and CDR2 FQNNGV. The V end lost 5 bases, the J end lost 2 bases, and 15 bases lay between the germline ends. The CDR3 nucleotides read TGTGCCAGCAGCGATCACACGGGACTGAACTATGGCTACACCTTC. It yields the protein CASSDHTGLNYGYTF.

This clonotype appeared a few times. V and J are TRBV5-1 and TRBJ2-1; TRBD2 agrees at 7 bases. In germline, CDR1 is SGHRS, CDR2 YFSETQ. Trimming at V came to 2 bases and at J to 2 bases, leaving 13 bases not matched to a gene. The CDR3 spans 18 residues. CDR3 bases: TGCGCCAGCAGCTTTACTAGCGCACCCCGGTCCCCCTACAATGAGCAGTTCTTC. Amino acids: CASSFTSAPRSPYNEQFF.

This clonotype was recorded at least ten times. This chain joins TRBV29-1 and TRBJ2-1, with 8 bases aligning to TRBD1. This CDR3 comprises 15 residues. Germline values: CDR1 SQVTM, CDR2 ANQGSEA. Trimming took 6 bases from V and 0 from J; bases not matched to a gene: 7. CDR3 DNA sequence: TGCAGCGTGGAGACAGGGGCCCTCTCCTACAATGAGCAGTTCTTC. It yields the protein CSVETGALSYNEQFF.

This clonotype appeared a few times. The chain recombines TRBV12-3 or TRBV12-4 with TRBJ2-3; D is possibly TRBD1 or TRBD2 (6 bases each). This CDR3 contains 15 residues. V lost 3 bases and J 6 bases, leaving 16 bases between the germline ends. The chain's CDR3 is CASSLGTPRGDTQYF. In DNA form, the CDR3 reads TGTGCCAGCAGTTTGGGGACACCCCGGGGGGATACGCAGTATTTT.

The chain carries TRBV27 and TRBJ2-7; unclear D gene. The germline V gene has CDR1 MNHEY and CDR2 SMNVEV (reference sequence). The CDR3 runs 15 residues. V gave up 0 bases and J gave up 0 bases, with 9 bases separating them. CDR3 loop: CASSLSRAPSYEQYF. In DNA, the CDR3 is TGTGCCAGCAGTTTATCTCGCGCCCCCTCCTACGAGCAGTACTTC.

The CDR3: CSAHPQGTNEKLFF. CDR3 nucleotides: TGCAGTGCCCACCCACAGGGAACTAATGAAAAACTGTTTTTT. This chain links TRBV20-1 with TRBJ1-4; possible D gene TRBD1, 6 bases. CDR1 and CDR2 from the germline V gene are DFQATT and SNEGSKA (reference sequence). V was clipped by 6 bases and J by 1 base, with 12 bases between them. The CDR3 runs to 14 residues.

J is TRBJ1-3 and V is TRBV12-3 or TRBV12-4; possibly TRBD1 for D (6 bases). V was shortened by 2 bases and J by 4 bases, with 15 bases between the two germline ends. The CDR3 length is 16 residues. CDR3 nucleotides: TGTGCCAGCAGTTTACCCTTTGGGGGGGGCGGAAACACCATATATTTT. Translating gives CASSLPFGGGGNTIYF.

The genes are TRBV6-5 and TRBJ1-2, with 11 bases that match TRBD1. V gave up 7 bases and J gave up 4 bases; unmatched junction bases: 5. The germline V gene has CDR1 MNHEY and CDR2 SVGAGI. CDR3 size: 14 residues. The CDR3 sequence: CASISGQGVYGYTF. In nucleotides, the CDR3 is TGTGCCAGCATTTCGGGACAGGGGGTCTATGGCTACACCTTC.

This clonotype occurred a few times. V usage is TRBV29-1 and J usage is TRBJ2-3, with a possible D match to TRBD1 (6 bases). Trimming removed 5 bases from V and 5 bases from J, with 14 bases in between. Germline V gives CDR1 SQVTM, CDR2 ANQGSEA. This CDR3 has 13 residues. CDR3 DNA sequence: TGCAGCGTTCTACAGGGAATCCTAGATACGCAGTATTTT. It codes for CSVLQGILDTQYF.

This clonotype was counted between two and nine times. The chain uses TRBV7-9 and TRBJ2-1; TRBD2 aligns across 8 bases. With V trimmed by 1 base and J by 7 bases, 9 bases remained unmatched. The germline CDR1 and CDR2 sequences are SEHNR and FQNEAQ (reference sequence). This CDR3 comprises 16 residues. CDR3 DNA: TGTGCCAGCAGCTTAGACCCGGGAGGGCCTATGAATGAGCAGTTCTTC. It specifies CASSLDPGGPMNEQFF.

There are a few counts of this clonotype. V and J are TRBV5-1 and TRBJ1-2; tentative D call: TRBD1 (5 bases). CDR3 length: 15 amino acids. Trimming removed 0 bases at V and 4 bases at J, with 13 bases between. The V gene's germline CDR1 is SGHRS and CDR2 YFSETQ. The CDR3: CASSLVGGDGYGYTF. The CDR3 nucleotides are TGCGCCAGCAGCTTGGTCGGGGGTGATGGCTATGGCTACACCTTC.

V and J are TRBV20-1 and TRBJ2-5; 10 positions agree with TRBD2. Per germline, CDR1 DFQATT and CDR2 SNEGSKA (reference sequence). V trimming: 6 bases; J trimming: 3 bases; junction bases outside the gene matches: 13. The CDR3 sequence is 16 residues long. CDR3 DNA sequence: TGCAGTGCCGGAACATACCCTCTAGCGGGAGAAGAGACCCAGTACTTC. Its translation: CSAGTYPLAGEETQYF.

The chain is built from TRBV6-5 and TRBJ2-7; D perhaps matches TRBD2 (5 bases). This CDR3 comprises 14 residues. Looked up from germline, CDR1 is MNHEY and CDR2 is SVGAGI. The ends were cut back, 2 bases at V and 3 bases at J, with 11 bases in the middle. DNA for the CDR3: TGTGCCAGCAGTTACGCGGGCCCCCTCTACGAGCAGTACTTC. Translating gives CASSYAGPLYEQYF.

This clonotype was counted a few times. The chain carries TRBV3-1 and TRBJ2-1, with TRBD2 matching over 7 bases. Germline V gives CDR1 LGHDT, CDR2 YNNKEL (reference sequence). There are 14 residues in the CDR3. With V trimmed by 3 bases and J by 9 bases, 8 bases remained unmatched. CDR3 protein: CASSHTSDRGEQFF. The CDR3 DNA follows: TGTGCCAGCAGCCACACTAGCGATAGGGGTGAGCAGTTCTTC.

This rearrangement joins TRBV12-3 or TRBV12-4 to TRBJ2-1; weak D call: TRBD1 (5 bases). Trimming stripped 7 bases from V and 5 bases from J, with 15 bases between. This CDR3 has 14 residues. CDR3 in amino acids: CASTEGARNNEQFF. CDR3 DNA: TGTGCCAGCACCGAAGGGGCGAGGAACAATGAGCAGTTCTTC.

At least ten counts were recorded for this clonotype. This chain joins TRBV7-9 and TRBJ2-1; 9 positions agree with TRBD2. With 1 base clipped from V and 5 bases from J, the junction kept 3 bases outside the gene matches. From germline, CDR1 is SEHNR and CDR2 FQNEAQ (reference sequence). There are 15 residues in the CDR3. The CDR3 loop is CASSLGGREDNEQFF. For the CDR3, the DNA is TGTGCCAGCAGCTTAGGCGGGAGGGAAGACAATGAGCAGTTCTTC.

The gene calls are TRBV6-5 and TRBJ1-2; D is unclear. Germline values: CDR1 MNHEY, CDR2 SVGAGI. Trimming shortened V by 4 bases and J by 4 bases, and 19 bases separated the two germline ends. This CDR3 is built from 16 residues. CDR3 sequence reads: CASSFLPELRPYGYTF. CDR3 coding DNA: TGTGCCAGCAGTTTCCTACCTGAGCTCAGACCCTATGGCTACACCTTC.

This clonotype was observed a handful of times. This chain connects TRBV10-3 to TRBJ2-7, with D possibly TRBD1 on 5 matching bases. The CDR3 spans 15 residues. Trimming took 3 bases from V and 0 from J, leaving 12 bases between them. Per the germline V gene, CDR1 is ENHRY and CDR2 is SYGVKD. The CDR3 coding sequence is TGTGCCATCAGTGAAGGTATGGACAACTCCTACGAGCAGTACTTC. It is translated as CAISEGMDNSYEQYF.

The chain is built from TRBV7-9 and TRBJ2-5; D is uncertain. V lost 5 bases to trimming and J lost 1 base, with 11 bases between them. Germline lookup yields CDR1 SEHNR and CDR2 FQNEAQ (reference sequence). This CDR3 has 14 amino acids. The CDR3 protein is CASSPGVGQETQYF. Here the CDR3 DNA reads TGTGCCAGCAGCCCGGGTGTGGGCCAAGAGACCCAGTACTTC. The full variable domain, with the rest looked up from reference TRBV7-9 and TRBJ2-5, is DTGVSQNPRHKITKRGQNVTFRCDPISEHNRLYWYRQTLGQGPEFLTYFQNEAQLEKSRLLSDRFSAERPKGSFSTLEIQRTEQGDSAMYLCASSPGVGQETQYFGPGTRLLVL.

The gene calls are TRBV5-1 and TRBJ2-5, with D uncertain. The CDR3 runs 14 residues. CDR1 and CDR2 (germline): SGHRS, YFSETQ. V lost 3 bases to trimming and J lost 2 bases, with 11 bases between them. CDR3: CASSYLGPQETQYF. The CDR3 DNA follows: TGCGCCAGCAGCTATTTAGGGCCGCAAGAGACCCAGTACTTC.

In its sample, this clonotype was seen a few times. The chain links TRBV7-9 to TRBJ2-7; D may match TRBD1 or TRBD2 (5 bases each). Trimming removed 6 bases from V and 2 bases from J, with 11 bases in between. Germline-derived CDR1 and CDR2 are SEHNR and FQNEAQ (reference sequence). CDR3 length equals 13 residues. The CDR3 DNA reads as TGTGCCAGCAGTGGGGACGGAGCCTACGAGCAGTACTTC. Amino acids: CASSGDGAYEQYF.

The chain links TRBV19 to TRBJ1-1; tentatively, D is TRBD1 (5 bases). The CDR3 totals 14 residues. The germline V and J ends were trimmed by 6 bases and 6 bases, with 17 bases remaining between them. Germline V lookup: CDR1 LNHDA, CDR2 SQIVND (reference sequence). The DNA for the CDR3 is TGTGCCAGTAGGATCACCGGGGCAGGAGCTGAAGCTTTCTTT. This gives the protein CASRITGAGAEAFF. Looking up the rest from reference TRBV19 and TRBJ1-1 gives the full variable domain: DGGITQSPKYLFRKEGQNVTLSCEQNLNHDAMYWYRQDPGQGLRLIYYSQIVNDFQKGDIAEGYSVSREKKESFPLTVTSAQKNPTAFYLCASRITGAGAEAFFGQGTRLTVV.